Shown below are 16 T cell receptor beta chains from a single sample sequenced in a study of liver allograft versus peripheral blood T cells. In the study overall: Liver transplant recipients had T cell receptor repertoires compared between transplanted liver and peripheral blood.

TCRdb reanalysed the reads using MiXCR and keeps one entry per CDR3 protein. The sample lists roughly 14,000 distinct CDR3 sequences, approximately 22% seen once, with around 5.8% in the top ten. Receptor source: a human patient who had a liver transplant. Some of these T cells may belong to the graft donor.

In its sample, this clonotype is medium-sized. The CDR3 here is CASTRVGTTGSDTQYF. Written as DNA, the CDR3 is TGTGCCAGCACTCGGGTCGGGACTACCGGCTCAGATACGCAGTATTTT. The rearrangement links TRBV6-5 to TRBJ2-3; 7 nucleotides agree with TRBD2. The CDR3 is made up of 16 amino acids. V lost 7 bases and J lost 4; bases outside the gene matches: 14. CDR1 and CDR2 from the germline V gene are MNHEY and SVGAGI.

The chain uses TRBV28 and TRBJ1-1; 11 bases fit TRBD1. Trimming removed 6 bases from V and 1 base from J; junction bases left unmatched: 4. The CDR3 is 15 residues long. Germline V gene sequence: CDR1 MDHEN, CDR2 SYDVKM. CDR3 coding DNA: TGTGCCAGCAGCGGACAGGGGGCGGGGAACACTGAAGCTTTCTTT. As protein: CASSGQGAGNTEAFF.

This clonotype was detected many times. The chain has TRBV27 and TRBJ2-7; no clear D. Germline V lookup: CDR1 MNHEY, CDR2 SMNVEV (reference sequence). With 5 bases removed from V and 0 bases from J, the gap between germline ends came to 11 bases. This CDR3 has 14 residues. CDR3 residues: CASSRTYDSYEQYF. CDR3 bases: TGTGCCAGCAGTCGGACCTACGACTCCTACGAGCAGTACTTC.

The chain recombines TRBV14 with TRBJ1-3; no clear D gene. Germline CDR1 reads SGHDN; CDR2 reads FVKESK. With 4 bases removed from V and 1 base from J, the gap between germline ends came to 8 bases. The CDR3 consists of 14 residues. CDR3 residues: CASSRSGSGNTIYF. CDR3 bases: TGTGCCAGCAGCCGCAGCGGTTCTGGAAACACCATATATTTT.

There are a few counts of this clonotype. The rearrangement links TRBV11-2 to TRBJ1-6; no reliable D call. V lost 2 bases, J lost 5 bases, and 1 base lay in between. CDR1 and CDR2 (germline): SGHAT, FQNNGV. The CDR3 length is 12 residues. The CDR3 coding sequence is TGTGCCAGCAGCTTAAATAATTCACCCCTCCACTTT. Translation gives CASSLNNSPLHF.

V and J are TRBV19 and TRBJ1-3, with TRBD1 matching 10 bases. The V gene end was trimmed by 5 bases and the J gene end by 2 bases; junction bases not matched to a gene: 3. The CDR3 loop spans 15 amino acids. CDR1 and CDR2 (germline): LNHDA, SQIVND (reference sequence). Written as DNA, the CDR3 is TGTGCCAGTAGTCTCGGGACAGGGGCTGGAAACACCATATATTTT. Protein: CASSLGTGAGNTIYF. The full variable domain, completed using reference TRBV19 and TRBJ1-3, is DGGITQSPKYLFRKEGQNVTLSCEQNLNHDAMYWYRQDPGQGLRLIYYSQIVNDFQKGDIAEGYSVSREKKESFPLTVTSAQKNPTAFYLCASSLGTGAGNTIYFGEGSWLTVV.

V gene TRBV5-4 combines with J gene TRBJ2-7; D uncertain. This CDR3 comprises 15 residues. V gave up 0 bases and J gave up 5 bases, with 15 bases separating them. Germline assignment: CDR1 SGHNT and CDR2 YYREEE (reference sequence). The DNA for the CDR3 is TGTGCCAGCAGCTTGGCCGAAAGGAACCCGAACGAGCAGTACTTC. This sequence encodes CASSLAERNPNEQYF.

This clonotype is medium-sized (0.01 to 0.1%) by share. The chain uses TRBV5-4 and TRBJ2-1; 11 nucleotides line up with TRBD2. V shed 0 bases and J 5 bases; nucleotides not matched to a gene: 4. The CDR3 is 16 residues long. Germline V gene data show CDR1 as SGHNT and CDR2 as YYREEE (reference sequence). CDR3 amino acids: CASSLGLAGGNNEQFF. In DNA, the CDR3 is TGTGCCAGCAGCTTGGGGCTAGCGGGGGGCAACAATGAGCAGTTCTTC.

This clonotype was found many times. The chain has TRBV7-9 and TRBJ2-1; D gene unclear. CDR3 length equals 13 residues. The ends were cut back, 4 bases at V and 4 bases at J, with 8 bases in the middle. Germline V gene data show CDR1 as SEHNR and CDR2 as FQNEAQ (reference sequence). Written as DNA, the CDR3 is TGTGCCAGCAGCTCCTCGTCTTACAATGAGCAGTTCTTC. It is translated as CASSSSSYNEQFF.

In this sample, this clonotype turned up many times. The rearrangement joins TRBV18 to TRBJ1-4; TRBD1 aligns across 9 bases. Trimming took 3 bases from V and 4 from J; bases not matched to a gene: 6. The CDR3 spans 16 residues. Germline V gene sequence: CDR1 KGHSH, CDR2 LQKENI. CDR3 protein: CASSPLQGASNEKLFF. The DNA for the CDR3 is TGTGCCAGCTCACCCTTACAGGGGGCGAGTAATGAAAAACTGTTTTTT.

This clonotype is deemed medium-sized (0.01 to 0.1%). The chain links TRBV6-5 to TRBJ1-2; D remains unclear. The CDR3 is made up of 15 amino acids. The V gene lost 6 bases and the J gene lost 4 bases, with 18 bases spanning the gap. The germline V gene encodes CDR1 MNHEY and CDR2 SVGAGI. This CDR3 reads CASRPPSGSTYGYTF. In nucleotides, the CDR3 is TGTGCCAGCAGGCCACCTTCCGGGAGCACCTATGGCTACACCTTC.

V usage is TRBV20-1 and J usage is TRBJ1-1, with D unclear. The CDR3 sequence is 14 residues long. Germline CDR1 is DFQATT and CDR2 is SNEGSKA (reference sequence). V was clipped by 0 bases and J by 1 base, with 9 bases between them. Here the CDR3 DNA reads TGCAGTGCTAGAGATGGAAGGCAGAACACTGAAGCTTTCTTT. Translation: CSARDGRQNTEAFF.

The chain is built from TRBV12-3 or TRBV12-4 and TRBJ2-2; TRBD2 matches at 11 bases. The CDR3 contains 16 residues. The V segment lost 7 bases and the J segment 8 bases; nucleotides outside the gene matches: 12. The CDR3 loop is CASTLGSGGAGGELFF. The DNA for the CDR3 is TGTGCCAGCACCTTGGGTAGCGGGGGGGCCGGTGGGGAGCTGTTTTTT.

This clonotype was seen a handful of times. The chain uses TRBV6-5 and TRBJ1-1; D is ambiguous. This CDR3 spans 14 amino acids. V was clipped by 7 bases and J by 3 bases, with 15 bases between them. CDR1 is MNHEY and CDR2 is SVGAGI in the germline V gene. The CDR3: CASKTGLGYTEAFF. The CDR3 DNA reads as TGTGCCAGCAAAACGGGGTTGGGTTACACTGAAGCTTTCTTT.

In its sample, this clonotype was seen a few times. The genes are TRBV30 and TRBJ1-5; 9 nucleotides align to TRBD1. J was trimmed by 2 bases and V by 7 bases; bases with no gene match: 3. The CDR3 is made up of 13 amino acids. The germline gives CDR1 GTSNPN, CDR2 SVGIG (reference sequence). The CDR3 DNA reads TGTGCCTTGGACAGGGGAGGCAATCAGCCCCAGCATTTT. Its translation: CALDRGGNQPQHF.

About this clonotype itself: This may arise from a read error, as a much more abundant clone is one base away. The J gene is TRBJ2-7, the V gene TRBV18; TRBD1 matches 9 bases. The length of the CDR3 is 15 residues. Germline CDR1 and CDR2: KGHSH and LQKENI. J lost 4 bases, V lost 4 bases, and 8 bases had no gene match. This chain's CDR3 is CASSRFRDRVYEQYF. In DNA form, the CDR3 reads TGTGCCAGCTCACGGTTCCGGGACAGGGTATACGAGCAGTACTTC.